This T cell receptor (beta chain) stems from a study of tumor and adjacent non-tumor tissue in lung cancer. Study-wide background: Aged about 31 to 80 years, patients included under 13 men and a few women with stage I to III disease. Samples averaged about 4.2 million productive TCRbeta reads each.

No cell sorting was done before RNA was extracted from the tissue. More than 3 cm separated this lung sample from the edge of the tumor. A modified ARM-PCR protocol with three rounds of nested PCR amplified TCRbeta. TCRdb re-derived calls from the multiplex PCR reads in MiXCR, one entry per CDR3 protein. Seen here are about 90,000 distinct CDR3 sequences, 76% observed once, and the top ten hold 21%. As for this clonotype: The antigen is not known. This may be a read error: a much more frequent sequence differs by one nucleotide.

Study-level points and caveats: Top 100 clones took a larger repertoire share in normal lung. Shorter survival was associated with higher TCR diversity in tumors.

The germline V gene encodes CDR1 LGHNA and CDR2 YNFKEQ. The CDR3 totals 15 residues. The V gene is TRBV4-2, the J gene TRBJ1-1; the match to TRBD1 covers 7 bases. Sequenced input: distant non-tumor lung tissue. The clonotype was recovered from a woman in her forties or fifties with non-small cell lung cancer. The CDR3 sequence is CVGSPSSDRDEEAFF. CDR3 coding DNA: TGTGTCGGCAGCCCGAGCTCCGACAGGGACGAAGAGGCTTTCTTT.